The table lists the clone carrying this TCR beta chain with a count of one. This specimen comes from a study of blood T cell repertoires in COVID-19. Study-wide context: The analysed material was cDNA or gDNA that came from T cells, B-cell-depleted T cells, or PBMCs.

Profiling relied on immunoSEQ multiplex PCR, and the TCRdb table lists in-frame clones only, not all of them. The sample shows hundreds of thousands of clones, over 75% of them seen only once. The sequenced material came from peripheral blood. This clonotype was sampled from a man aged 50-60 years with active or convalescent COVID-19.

CDR3 in amino acids: CASSTGQGAYGYTF. DNA of the CDR3: TGTGCCAGCAGCACAGGACAGGGAGCTTATGGCTACACCTTC. This chain joins TRBV9 and TRBJ1-2; 8 bases line up with TRBD1. The germline CDR1 and CDR2 sequences are SGDLS and YYNGEE. V was pared by 4 bases and J by 5 bases, with 7 bases of the junction left unmatched. The CDR3 contains 14 residues.